This TCR beta chain originates from a study of identical twins. Broader study findings: Monozygotic twin pairs showed more out-of-frame TCR alpha sharing than models estimated.

Addition of a universal primer site occurred through template switching, and cDNA carried unique molecular identifiers. Each CDR3 protein gets one entry after TCRdb re-called the 5' RACE reads with MiXCR. Of some 760,000 distinct CDR3 sequences listed, about 20% are singletons. Germline lookup yields CDR1 DFQATT and CDR2 SNEGSKA (reference sequence). The CDR3 consists of 13 residues. Trimming cost V 5 bases and J 0 bases, with 9 bases left between them. This clonotype was picked up a small number of times. Its antigen is not known. The same specimen was also included in a second study, on T cells expressing NK-cell markers.

The TCR was taken from a woman aged 18-35 years in good health. Sequencing was carried out using PBMCs. This sequence joins TRBV20-1 and TRBJ2-3; maybe TRBD1 (5 bases). CDR3 region: CSALGLSTDTQYF. The CDR3 DNA reads TGCAGTGCTCTGGGGCTCAGCACAGATACGCAGTATTTT.